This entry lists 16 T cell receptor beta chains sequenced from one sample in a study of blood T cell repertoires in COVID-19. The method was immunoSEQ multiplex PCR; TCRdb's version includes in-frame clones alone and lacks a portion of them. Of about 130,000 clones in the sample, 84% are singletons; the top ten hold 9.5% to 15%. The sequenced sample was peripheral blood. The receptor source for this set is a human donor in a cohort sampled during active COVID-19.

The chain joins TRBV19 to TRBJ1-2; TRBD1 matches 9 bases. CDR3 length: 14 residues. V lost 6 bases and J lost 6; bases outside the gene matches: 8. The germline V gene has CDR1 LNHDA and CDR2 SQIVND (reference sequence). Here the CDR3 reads CASRDRGHNDGYTF. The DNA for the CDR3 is TGTGCCAGTAGGGACAGGGGTCACAACGATGGCTACACCTTC.

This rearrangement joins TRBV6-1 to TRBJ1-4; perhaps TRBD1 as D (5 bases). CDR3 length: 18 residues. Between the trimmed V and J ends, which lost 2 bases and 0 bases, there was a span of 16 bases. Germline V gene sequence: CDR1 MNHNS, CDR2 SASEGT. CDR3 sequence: CASSESRAWIATNEKLFF. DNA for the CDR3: TGTGCCAGCAGTGAATCCAGGGCGTGGATTGCAACTAATGAAAAACTGTTTTTT.

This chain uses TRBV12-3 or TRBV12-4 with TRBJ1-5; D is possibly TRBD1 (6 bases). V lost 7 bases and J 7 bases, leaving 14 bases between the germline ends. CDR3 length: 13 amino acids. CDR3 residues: CASTFRGKQPQHF. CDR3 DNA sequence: TGTGCCAGCACCTTTAGGGGGAAACAGCCCCAGCATTTT.

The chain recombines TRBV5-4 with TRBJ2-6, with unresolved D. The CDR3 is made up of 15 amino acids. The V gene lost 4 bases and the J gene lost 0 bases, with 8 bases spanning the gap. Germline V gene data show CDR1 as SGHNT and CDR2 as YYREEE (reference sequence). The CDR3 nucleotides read TGTGCCAGCAGCGCCTATAGCTCTGGGGCCAACGTCCTGACTTTC. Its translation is CASSAYSSGANVLTF.

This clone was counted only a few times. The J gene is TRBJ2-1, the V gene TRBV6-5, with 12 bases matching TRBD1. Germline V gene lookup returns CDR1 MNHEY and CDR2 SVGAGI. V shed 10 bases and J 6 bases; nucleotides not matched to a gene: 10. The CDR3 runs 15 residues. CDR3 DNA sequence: TGTGCCACCCTCCGGGACAGGGGGCTGGGCAATGAGCAGTTCTTC. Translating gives CATLRDRGLGNEQFF.

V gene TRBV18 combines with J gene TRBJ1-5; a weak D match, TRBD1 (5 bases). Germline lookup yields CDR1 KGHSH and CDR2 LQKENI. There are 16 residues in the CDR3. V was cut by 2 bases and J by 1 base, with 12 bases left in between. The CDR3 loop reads CASSPRGVGSNQPQHF. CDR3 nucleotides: TGTGCCAGCTCACCAAGGGGTGTGGGAAGCAATCAGCCCCAGCATTTT.

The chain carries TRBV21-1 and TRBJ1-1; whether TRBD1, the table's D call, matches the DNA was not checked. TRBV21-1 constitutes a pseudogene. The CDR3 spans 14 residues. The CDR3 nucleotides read TGTGCCAGCAGCCTACAGTGCCTGAACACTGAAGCTTTCTTT. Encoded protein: CASSLQCLNTEAFF.

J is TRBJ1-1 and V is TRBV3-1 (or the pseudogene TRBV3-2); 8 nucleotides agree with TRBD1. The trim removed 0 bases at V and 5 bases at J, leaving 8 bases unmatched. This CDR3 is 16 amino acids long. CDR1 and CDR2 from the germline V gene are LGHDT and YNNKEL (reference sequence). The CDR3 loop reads CASSQDPPGGGTEAFF. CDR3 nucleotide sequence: TGTGCCAGCAGCCAAGACCCCCCAGGGGGCGGGACTGAAGCTTTCTTT.

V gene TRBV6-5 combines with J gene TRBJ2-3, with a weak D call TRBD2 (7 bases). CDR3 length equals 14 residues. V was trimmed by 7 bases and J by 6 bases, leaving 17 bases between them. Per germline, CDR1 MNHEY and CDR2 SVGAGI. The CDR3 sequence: CASKGGGSLDTQYF. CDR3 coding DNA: TGTGCCAGCAAGGGAGGGGGGAGCTTGGATACGCAGTATTTT.

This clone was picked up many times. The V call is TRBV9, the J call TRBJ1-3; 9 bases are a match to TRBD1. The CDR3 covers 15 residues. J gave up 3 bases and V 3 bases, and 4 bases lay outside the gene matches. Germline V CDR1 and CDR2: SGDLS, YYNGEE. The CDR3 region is CASSGQGVGGNTIYF. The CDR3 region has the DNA TGTGCCAGCAGCGGACAGGGGGTAGGTGGAAACACCATATATTTT.

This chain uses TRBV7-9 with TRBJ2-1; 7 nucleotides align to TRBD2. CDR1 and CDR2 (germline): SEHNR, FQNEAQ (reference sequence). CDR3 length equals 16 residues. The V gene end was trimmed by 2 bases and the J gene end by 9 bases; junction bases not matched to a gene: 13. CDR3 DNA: TGTGCCAGCAGCTTAACTTCGGGGGGATCCCCTGGTGAGCAGTTCTTC. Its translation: CASSLTSGGSPGEQFF.

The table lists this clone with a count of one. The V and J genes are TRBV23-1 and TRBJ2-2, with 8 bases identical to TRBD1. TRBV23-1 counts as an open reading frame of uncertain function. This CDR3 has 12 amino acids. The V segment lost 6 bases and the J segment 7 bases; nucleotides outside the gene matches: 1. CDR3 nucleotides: TGCGCCAGCAGGACAGGGGTCGGGGAGCTGTTTTTT. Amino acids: CASRTGVGELFF.

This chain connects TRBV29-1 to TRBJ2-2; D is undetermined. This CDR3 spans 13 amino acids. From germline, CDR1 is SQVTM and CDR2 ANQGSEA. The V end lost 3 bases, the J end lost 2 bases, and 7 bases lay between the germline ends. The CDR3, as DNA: TGCAGCGTTGATCAGGAAAACACCGGGGAGCTGTTTTTT. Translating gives CSVDQENTGELFF.

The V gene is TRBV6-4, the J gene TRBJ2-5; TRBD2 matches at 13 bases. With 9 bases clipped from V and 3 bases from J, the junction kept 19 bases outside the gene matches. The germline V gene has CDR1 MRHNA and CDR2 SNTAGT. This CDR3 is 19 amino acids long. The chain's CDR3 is CASSLTSGGPTIPKETQYF. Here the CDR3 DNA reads TGTGCCAGTTCCCTGACTAGCGGGGGGCCAACCATCCCCAAAGAGACCCAGTACTTC.

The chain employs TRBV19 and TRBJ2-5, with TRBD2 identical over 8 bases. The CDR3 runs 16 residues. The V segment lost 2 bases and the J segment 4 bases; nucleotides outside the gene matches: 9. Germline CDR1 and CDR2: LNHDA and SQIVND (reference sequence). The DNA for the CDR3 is TGTGCCAGTAGTATAACGCGGGGGGCGGGCAGAGAGACCCAGTACTTC. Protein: CASSITRGAGRETQYF.

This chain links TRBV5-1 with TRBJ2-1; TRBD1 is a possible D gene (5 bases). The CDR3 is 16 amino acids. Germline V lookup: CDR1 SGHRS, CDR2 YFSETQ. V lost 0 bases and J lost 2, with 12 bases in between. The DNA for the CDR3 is TGCGCCAGCAGCTTGGGCCAGGGCGTAACCTACAATGAGCAGTTCTTC. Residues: CASSLGQGVTYNEQFF.